This TCR beta chain was identified in a study of T cell responses to AZD1222 COVID-19 vaccine. Using immunoSEQ multiplex PCR, the repertoire was profiled, and TCRdb retains in-frame clones only, with some absent. The table shows about 59,000 clones, with roughly 84% occurring only once. This CDR3 contains 15 residues. After removal of 6 bases from V and 5 bases from J, the junction contained 6 bases not matched to a gene. Germline CDR1 is MDHEN and CDR2 is SYDVKM. In regard to this clone: Its antigen is not identified.

Study-wide results and limits: Unmutated variant regions are reportedly targeted by nearly half of spike-specific TCRs. There were vaccine-associated CD4 TCRs across spike, dominant at 160-218 and 743-854. There were repertoire samples only from the period after the peak T cell response.

The V call is TRBV28, the J call TRBJ2-5; TRBD2 matches 13 bases. Sequenced here: peripheral blood, sampled on day 0 of AZD1222 vaccination. The TCR originated in an adult in good health. CDR3 DNA sequence: TGTGCCAGCAGAACTAGCGGGGGGGCATGGGAGACCCAGTACTTC. Translation gives CASRTSGGAWETQYF. Together with reference TRBV28 and TRBJ2-5, the CDR3 gives the full variable domain: DVKVTQSSRYLVKRTGEKVFLECVQDMDHENMFWYRQDPGLGLRLIYFSYDVKMKEKGDIPEGYSVSREKKERFSLILESASTNQTSMYLCASRTSGGAWETQYFGPGTRLLVL.